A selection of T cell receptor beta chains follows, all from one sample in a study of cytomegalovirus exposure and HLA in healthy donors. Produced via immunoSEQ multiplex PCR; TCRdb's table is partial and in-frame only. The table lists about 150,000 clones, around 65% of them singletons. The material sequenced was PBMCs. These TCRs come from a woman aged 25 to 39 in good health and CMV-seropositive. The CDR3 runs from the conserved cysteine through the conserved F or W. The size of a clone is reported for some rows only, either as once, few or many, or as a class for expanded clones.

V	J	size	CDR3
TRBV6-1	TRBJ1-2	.	CASSELRALYGYTF
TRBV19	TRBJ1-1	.	CASSIGLGGSPSNTEAFF
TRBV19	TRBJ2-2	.	CASSIDLYTGELFF
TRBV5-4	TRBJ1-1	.	CASSLQGFNTEAFF
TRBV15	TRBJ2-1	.	CATSRDLPDEQFF
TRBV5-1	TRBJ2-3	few	CASSPSAYTDTQYF
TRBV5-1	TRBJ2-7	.	CASSFGGQGAGEQYF
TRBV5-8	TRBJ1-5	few	CASSSRTAFNQPQHF
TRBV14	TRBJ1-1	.	CASSQDRGIAEAFF
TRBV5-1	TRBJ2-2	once	CASSELGQGNTGELFF
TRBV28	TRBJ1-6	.	CSSGQGGSSPLHF
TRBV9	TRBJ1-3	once	CASKAGQGNTIYF
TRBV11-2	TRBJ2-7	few	CASSLSLAGVEEQYF
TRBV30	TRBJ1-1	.	CAWSPPDRNLNTEAFF
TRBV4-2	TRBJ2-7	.	CASSPGQSTYEQYF
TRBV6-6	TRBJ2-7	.	CASSYSAGEIDEQYF
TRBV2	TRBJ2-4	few	CASRETSGRAGVRNIQYF
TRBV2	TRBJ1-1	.	CASRYGTGGKLNTEAFF
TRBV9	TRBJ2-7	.	CASSAGQGYPEQYF
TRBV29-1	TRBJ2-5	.	CSVEILRQLQETQYF
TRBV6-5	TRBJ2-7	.	CASSPGDSSYEQYF
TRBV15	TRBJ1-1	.	CATSRTPGLMNTEAFF
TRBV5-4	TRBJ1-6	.	CASSLQQNNSPLHF
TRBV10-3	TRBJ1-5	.	CAISEFGGADQPQHF
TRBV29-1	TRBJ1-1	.	CSVDSGDGTEAFF
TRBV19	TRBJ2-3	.	CASSIAASGGDTQYF
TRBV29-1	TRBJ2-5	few	CSVRGLASGETQYF
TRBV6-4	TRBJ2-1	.	CASSDSTGSGNEQFF
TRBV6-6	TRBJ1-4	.	CASSLQNRGGGEKLFF
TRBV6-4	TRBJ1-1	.	CASSENSMNTEAFF
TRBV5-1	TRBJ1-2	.	CASSYSGTAGYGYTF
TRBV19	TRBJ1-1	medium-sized	CASISSTEAFF
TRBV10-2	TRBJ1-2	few	CASRPTGDYGYTF
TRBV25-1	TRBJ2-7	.	CASSESLLGGPPYEQYF
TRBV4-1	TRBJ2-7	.	CASSQGRGEVYEQYF
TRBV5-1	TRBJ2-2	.	CASSLGSGAAGELFF
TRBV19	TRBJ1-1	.	CASINRGPNTEAFF
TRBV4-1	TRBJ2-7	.	CASSQSSLLSEQYF
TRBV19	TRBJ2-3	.	CASSAGGSAVGTQYF
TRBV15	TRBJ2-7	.	CATSRDGLEQYF
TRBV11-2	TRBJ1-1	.	CASSLGQIEAFF
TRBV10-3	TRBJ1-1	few	CAIGQGPLNTEAFF
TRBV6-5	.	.	CASSYSDSSYEQYF
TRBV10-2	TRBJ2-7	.	CASSGQISYEQYF
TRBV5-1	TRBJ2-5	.	CASSLVPDQETQYF
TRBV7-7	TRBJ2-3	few	CASSFHRGDTQYF
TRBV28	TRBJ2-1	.	CASGRFGTYNEQFF
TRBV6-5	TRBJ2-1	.	CASSYEQFF
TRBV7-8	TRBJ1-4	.	CASSRWGGTNEKLFF
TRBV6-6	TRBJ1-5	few	CASLTGDSNQPQHF
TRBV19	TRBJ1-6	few	CASSIGLNDSPLHF
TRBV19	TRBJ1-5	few	CASSMGQVSNQPQHF
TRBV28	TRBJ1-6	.	CASSRVSSYNSPLHF
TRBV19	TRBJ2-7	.	CASSPGNEQYF
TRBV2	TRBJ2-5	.	CASSERGGETQYF
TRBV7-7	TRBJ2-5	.	CASSFGVGAPETQYF
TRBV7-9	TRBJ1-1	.	CASSWERTGALNTEAFF
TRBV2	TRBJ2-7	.	CASRAGTAYYEQYF
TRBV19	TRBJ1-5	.	CASSDQPQHF
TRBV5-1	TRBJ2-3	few	CASSLDRTAPITDTQYF